This is a list of T cell receptor beta chains from one sample in a study of blood T cells in healthy people across ages. Each CDR3 protein gets one entry after TCRdb re-called the 5' RACE reads with MiXCR. The sample has roughly 730,000 distinct CDR3 sequences, roughly 50% seen once; the top ten hold roughly 25%. The sequencing sample was made of blood. Receptors originate from a man in his forties in good health. The CDR3 runs from the conserved cysteine through the conserved F or W. Each record gives: J gene, clone size, D gene, V gene, CDR3 protein, CDR3 DNA. The D gene is left open where the match is weak. Clone size is shown for a subset of rows, as once, few, many or a class of expanded clone.

TRBJ2-7	few	TRBD1	TRBV20-1	CSARDPGTGTYEQYF	TGCAGTGCTAGAGACCCCGGGACAGGGACCTACGAGCAGTACTTC
TRBJ1-6	-	TRBD1	TRBV9	CASSPRWTGNSPLHF	TGTGCCAGCAGCCCCCGATGGACAGGGAATTCACCCCTCCACTTT
TRBJ2-1	-	-	TRBV25-1	CASRRTDSYNEQFF	TGTGCCAGCAGACGAACAGACTCCTACAATGAGCAGTTCTTC
TRBJ2-5	-	-	TRBV29-1	CSVDRVKTQYF	TGCAGCGTTGATCGCGTAAAGACCCAGTACTTC
TRBJ2-5	-	-	TRBV28	CASSSRVGETQYF	TGTGCCAGCAGTTCCAGGGTGGGGGAGACCCAGTACTTC
TRBJ2-1	-	TRBD1	TRBV10-3	CAISESLGGAPSYNEQFF	TGTGCCATCAGTGAGTCTTTAGGGGGCGCCCCCTCCTACAATGAGCAGTTCTTC
TRBJ2-7	few	-	TRBV28	CASQTTTYEQYF	TGTGCCAGCCAGACAACTACCTACGAGCAGTACTTC
TRBJ2-5	few	-	TRBV7-2	CASSRTGVQETQYF	TGTGCCAGCAGCCGCACGGGGGTACAAGAGACCCAGTACTTC
TRBJ2-1	-	-	TRBV29-1	CSPLTGYNEQFF	TGCAGCCCTTTGACCGGCTACAATGAGCAGTTCTTC
TRBJ1-1	few	TRBD1	TRBV20-1	CSASATGGTEAFF	TGCAGTGCTAGCGCTACAGGGGGCACTGAAGCTTTCTTT
TRBJ2-5	-	-	TRBV5-1	CASSTGLVIKETQYF	TGCGCCAGCAGCACGGGACTCGTAATAAAAGAGACCCAGTACTTC
TRBJ2-3	-	-	TRBV18	CASSPRGTITDTQYF	TGTGCCAGCTCACCGAGGGGGACCATCACAGATACGCAGTATTTT
TRBJ2-5	-	TRBD1	TRBV5-1	CASSGTGVGETQYF	TGCGCCAGCAGCGGAACAGGGGTGGGAGAGACCCAGTACTTC
TRBJ2-1	few	-	TRBV6-2/TRBV6-3	CASKTRASYNEQFF	TGTGCCAGCAAGACTAGGGCCTCCTACAATGAGCAGTTCTTC
TRBJ1-2	few	-	TRBV14	CASSLGGGGDGYTF	TGTGCCAGCAGCCTTGGAGGTGGGGGAGACGGCTACACCTTC
TRBJ2-4	-	TRBD1	TRBV6-1	CASSPDRGAKNIQYF	TGTGCCAGCAGTCCCGACAGGGGAGCCAAAAACATTCAGTACTTC
TRBJ2-5	-	-	TRBV11-1	CASSFDLKETQYF	TGTGCCAGCAGCTTCGATTTAAAAGAGACCCAGTACTTC
TRBJ2-7	-	-	TRBV20-1	CSARRSGSYEQYF	TGCAGTGCTCGGAGATCTGGCTCCTACGAGCAGTACTTC
TRBJ1-6	-	-	TRBV20-1	CSAGGSRSYNSPLHF	TGCAGTGCGGGGGGCAGTCGCTCCTATAATTCACCCCTCCACTTT
TRBJ2-1	few	-	TRBV27	CASSRWGGTYNEQFF	TGTGCCAGCAGTCGGTGGGGCGGCACCTACAATGAGCAGTTCTTC
TRBJ2-6	-	-	TRBV29-1	CSVVRVAGANVLTF	TGCAGCGTTGTAAGGGTGGCTGGGGCCAACGTCCTGACTTTC
TRBJ1-2	-	-	TRBV6-1	CASSEGPDYGYTF	TGTGCCAGCAGCGAAGGGCCTGACTATGGCTACACCTTC
TRBJ2-3	-	TRBD2	TRBV20-1	CSARVAGVTDTQYF	TGCAGTGCTAGAGTAGCGGGAGTTACAGATACGCAGTATTTT
TRBJ2-7	few	-	TRBV12-3/TRBV12-4	CASSLNLADSSYEQYF	TGTGCCAGCAGTTTAAATCTAGCTGACAGCTCCTACGAGCAGTACTTC
TRBJ2-2	once	-	TRBV15	CATSREVRTTTGELFF	TGTGCCACCAGCAGAGAGGTTCGGACCACCACCGGGGAGCTGTTTTTT
TRBJ1-5	-	-	TRBV4-2	CASSQGSVNSNQPQHF	TGTGCCAGCAGCCAGGGCAGTGTAAATAGCAATCAGCCCCAGCATTTT
TRBJ2-3	few	-	TRBV6-2/TRBV6-3	CASSYATTGSDYSDTQYF	TGTGCCAGCAGTTACGCGACGACAGGGTCGGACTACTCAGATACGCAGTATTTT
TRBJ2-1	-	TRBD1	TRBV7-3	CASSLRRRGGQSYNEQFF	TGTGCCAGCAGCTTACGCCGTAGAGGGGGACAGTCCTACAATGAGCAGTTCTTC
TRBJ2-7	-	-	TRBV27	CASKATGADTYEQYF	TGTGCCAGCAAAGCTACTGGGGCAGACACCTACGAGCAGTACTTC
TRBJ1-2	once	-	TRBV29-1	CSVAGRGVWGYTF	TGCAGCGTTGCGGGTAGGGGGGTTTGGGGCTACACCTTC
TRBJ2-1	-	TRBD1	TRBV20-1	CSTRRTGSSYNEQFF	TGCAGTACTAGGCGGACAGGGAGCTCCTACAATGAGCAGTTCTTC
TRBJ2-1	-	TRBD2	TRBV3-1	CASSHRLAGVNNEQFF	TGTGCCAGCAGCCACCGACTAGCGGGGGTAAACAATGAGCAGTTCTTC
TRBJ2-3	once	TRBD2	TRBV28	CASSDPAGSTDTQYF	TGTGCCAGCAGCGATCCAGCGGGAAGCACAGATACGCAGTATTTT
TRBJ1-1	-	-	TRBV28	CASSPEFTEAFF	TGTGCCAGCAGTCCAGAGTTCACTGAAGCTTTCTTT
TRBJ2-2	-	-	TRBV10-2	CASSEVRYSNTGELFF	TGCGCCAGCAGTGAAGTGAGATATTCGAACACCGGGGAGCTGTTTTTT
TRBJ2-1	-	-	TRBV7-7	CASSLGAGFRNEQFF	TGTGCTAGCAGCCTAGGGGCAGGGTTCCGCAATGAGCAGTTCTTC
TRBJ2-5	-	-	TRBV27	CASSLGSIGIREQYF	TGTGCCAGCAGTTTAGGGAGTATTGGGATTAGGGAGCAGTACTTC
TRBJ2-1	-	-	TRBV4-2	CASSHDSGSGEQFF	TGTGCCAGCAGCCACGATTCGGGGTCTGGGGAGCAGTTCTTC
TRBJ2-7	-	-	TRBV10-3	CAIGLSRKYEQYF	TGTGCCATCGGGTTGTCTCGGAAGTACGAGCAGTACTTC
TRBJ1-5	few	-	TRBV20-1	CSARDGTATNTNQPQHF	TGCAGTGCTAGAGATGGGACGGCTACCAACACCAATCAGCCCCAGCATTTT
TRBJ1-6	-	-	TRBV3-1	CASSFRDGHSPLHF	TGTGCCAGCAGCTTCCGGGACGGACATTCACCCCTCCACTTT
TRBJ1-6	-	-	TRBV6-5	CASSTIGSNSPLHF	TGTGCCAGCAGTACAATTGGGTCCAATTCACCCCTCCACTTT
TRBJ2-1	-	TRBD2	TRBV7-2	CASSLFATSAQGNEQFF	TGTGCCAGCAGCTTATTCGCGACTAGCGCCCAAGGGAATGAGCAGTTCTTC
TRBJ2-7	-	TRBD2	TRBV6-2/TRBV6-3	CASSQLASALISYEQYF	TGTGCCAGCAGCCAACTAGCGAGCGCCTTAATTTCCTACGAGCAGTACTTC
TRBJ2-7	-	-	TRBV28	CASSYPSGSAYSYEQYF	TGTGCCAGCAGTTACCCTTCTGGTAGCGCTTACTCCTACGAGCAGTACTTC
TRBJ1-2	-	-	TRBV2	CASEEGLTFYGYTF	TGTGCCAGCGAGGAGGGGCTTACATTCTATGGCTACACCTTC
TRBJ1-1	few	-	TRBV28	CASRPAAGLPTEAFF	TGTGCCAGCAGGCCCGCGGCTGGCTTACCCACTGAAGCTTTCTTT
TRBJ2-7	-	TRBD1	TRBV20-1	CSAGDRGLYEQYF	TGCAGTGCTGGGGACAGGGGGCTCTACGAGCAGTACTTC
TRBJ2-1	-	TRBD2	TRBV29-1	CSVRRGGNNEQFF	TGCAGCGTTAGACGGGGGGGCAACAATGAGCAGTTCTTC